Included here is one T cell receptor beta chain sequence, with context. In the authors' workflow: How many nucleated cells were present was estimated from reference gene primer amplification. Using immunoSEQ multiplex PCR, the repertoire was profiled, and TCRdb retains in-frame clones only, with some absent. The DNA was the basis for D and trimming; V, J and clone size are from that table. The table shows over 200,000 clones, with roughly nine tenths occurring only once. This sample was included in a study of blood T cell repertoires in COVID-19. Clinical history reported by participants formed the basis on which cohorts were assigned. This clonotype originated in a human donor in a cohort exposed to, infected with or recovered from COVID-19 (not recorded which). The donor label of this sample is uncertain. The sample consisted of PBMCs or T cells enriched from blood (not recorded which).

The DNA for the CDR3 is TGTGCCAGCAGTTACGGCAGGACCCAGTACTTC. Translated, it gives CASSYGRTQYF. The chain has TRBV6-5 and TRBJ2-5; no firm D call. The length of the CDR3 is 11 residues. Germline V gene sequence: CDR1 MNHEY, CDR2 SVGAGI. Trimming cost V 2 bases and J 7 bases, with 5 bases left between them.